A single T cell receptor (beta chain) is shown here with its context. The CDR3 length is 14 residues. The ends were cut back, 0 bases at V and 4 bases at J, with 10 bases in the middle. Germline V gene sequence: CDR1 SGHAT, CDR2 FQNNGV. Participant age was about 18 to 95 years, and participants resided in about two dozen US areas. Assignment of participants to cohorts was predicated upon participant-reported clinical history. Assay used: immunoSEQ multiplex PCR; TCRdb lists only in-frame clones, some missing. The profile shows roughly 400,000 clones, 88% of them singletons. The data derive from a study of blood T cell repertoires in COVID-19.

This receptor was taken from a woman in her thirties or forties with acute COVID-19. The specimen sequenced was PBMCs or T cells enriched from blood (not recorded which). The genes are TRBV11-2 and TRBJ2-7; D is undetermined. The CDR3 coding sequence is TGTGCCAGCAGCTTAGAGGCAGGTTTTTACGAGCAGTACTTC. As protein: CASSLEAGFYEQYF.